This T cell receptor beta chain was recovered during a study of early T cells in non-severe SARS-CoV-2 infection. Study-level background: Unpaired chains resulted from sequencing bulk RNA of unsorted whole blood. The study, taken as a whole, reports: Anti-spike CD8 responses were favored in VDJdb matching, and private and CD4 specificities were missed.

TCRdb reprocessed the 5' RACE reads via MiXCR and lists one record per CDR3 protein. The data contain 50,000 or so distinct CDR3 sequences, under 15% of them singletons. As to this clonotype: What it recognizes is unknown.

The CDR3 consists of 11 residues. In germline, CDR1 is SGHTA, CDR2 FQGNSA. The V and J ends lost 5 bases and 6 bases respectively, with 8 bases between them. The origin of this receptor is an adult who was a healthcare worker with PCR-confirmed SARS-CoV-2 infection or an uninfected control (not recorded which). Material: whole blood. The genes are TRBV7-2 and TRBJ2-7; D unclear. The CDR3 region has the DNA TGTGCCAGCAGCCCGTCTTCCGAGCAGTACTTC. Amino acid sequence: CASSPSSEQYF. Together with reference TRBV7-2 and TRBJ2-7, the CDR3 gives the full variable domain: GAGVSQSPSNKVTEKGKDVELRCDPISGHTALYWYRQSLGQGLEFLIYFQGNSAPDKSGLPSDRFSAERTGGSVSTLTIQRTQQEDSAVYLCASSPSSEQYFGPGTRLTVT.